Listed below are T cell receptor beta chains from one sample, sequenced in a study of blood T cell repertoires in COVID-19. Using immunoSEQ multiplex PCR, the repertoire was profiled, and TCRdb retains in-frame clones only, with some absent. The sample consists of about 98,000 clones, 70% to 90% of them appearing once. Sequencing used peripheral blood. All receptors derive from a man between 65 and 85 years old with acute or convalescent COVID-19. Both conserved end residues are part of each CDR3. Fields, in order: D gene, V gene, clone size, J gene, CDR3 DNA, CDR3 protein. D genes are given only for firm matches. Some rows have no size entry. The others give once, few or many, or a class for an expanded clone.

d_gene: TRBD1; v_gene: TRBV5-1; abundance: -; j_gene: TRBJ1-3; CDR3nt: TGCGCCAGCACGACAGGGACCTCTGGAAACACCATATATTTT; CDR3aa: CASTTGTSGNTIYF
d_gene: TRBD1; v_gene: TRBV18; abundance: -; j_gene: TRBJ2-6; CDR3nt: TGTGCCAGCTCACCTTCCCGACAGGGGGGCCCTACCTCTGGGGCCAACGTCCTGACTTTC; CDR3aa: CASSPSRQGGPTSGANVLTF
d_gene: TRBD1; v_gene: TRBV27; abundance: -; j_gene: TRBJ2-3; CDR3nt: TGTGCCAGCAGTTTATTTGTACAGGGGGCGGGCACAGATACGCAGTATTTT; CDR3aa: CASSLFVQGAGTDTQYF
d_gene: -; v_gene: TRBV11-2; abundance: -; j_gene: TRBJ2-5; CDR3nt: TGTGCCAGCAGCCCCCTGGGGGGAGAGCTGGGGACCCAGTACTTC; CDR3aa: CASSPLGGELGTQYF
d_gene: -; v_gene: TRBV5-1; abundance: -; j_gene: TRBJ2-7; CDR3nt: TGCGCCAGCAGCTTGGCCGGAAGGGGTAGTCGGTACTTC; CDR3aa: CASSLAGRGSRYF
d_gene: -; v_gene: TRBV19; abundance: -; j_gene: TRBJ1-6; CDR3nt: TGTGCCAGTAGTATCCCCCCCGGGGGACGATATTCACCCCTCCACTTT; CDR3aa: CASSIPPGGRYSPLHF
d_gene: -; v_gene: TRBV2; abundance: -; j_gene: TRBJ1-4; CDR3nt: TGTGCCAGCAGTGAGCCCGGGGTTGGAAAACTGTTTTTT; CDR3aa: CASSEPGVGKLFF
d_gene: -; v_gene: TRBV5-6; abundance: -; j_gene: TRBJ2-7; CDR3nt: TGTGCCAGCAGCTTGGAAGGAGGGACAGCAACCTACGAGCAGTACTTC; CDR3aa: CASSLEGGTATYEQYF
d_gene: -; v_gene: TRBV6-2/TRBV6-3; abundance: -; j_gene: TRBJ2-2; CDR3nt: TGTGCCAGCAGCTTACTTACAGGGTATTTCGGGGAGCTGTTTTTT; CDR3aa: CASSLLTGYFGELFF
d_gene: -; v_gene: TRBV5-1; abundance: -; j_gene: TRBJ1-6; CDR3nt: TGCGCCAGCAGCCCCGACGGTAGGAGGAATAATTCACCCCTCCACTTT; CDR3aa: CASSPDGRRNNSPLHF
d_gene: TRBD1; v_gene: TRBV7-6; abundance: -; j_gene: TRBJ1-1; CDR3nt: TGTGCCAGCAGCCCACAGACAGGGGGGCACACTGAAGCTTTCTTT; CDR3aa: CASSPQTGGHTEAFF
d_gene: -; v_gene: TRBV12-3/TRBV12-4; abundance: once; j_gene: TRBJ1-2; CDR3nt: TGTGCCAGCAGTCAGGGTTTCTTCTATGGCTACACCTTC; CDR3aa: CASSQGFFYGYTF
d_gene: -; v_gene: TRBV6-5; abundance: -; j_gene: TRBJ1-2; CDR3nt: TGTGCCAGCAGTTCACCCAGACAGTATGGCTACACCTTC; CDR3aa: CASSSPRQYGYTF
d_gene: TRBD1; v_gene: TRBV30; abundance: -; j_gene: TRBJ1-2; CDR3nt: TGTGCCGGGACTCACAGGGGGCTTAATCATGGCTACACCTTC; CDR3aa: CAGTHRGLNHGYTF
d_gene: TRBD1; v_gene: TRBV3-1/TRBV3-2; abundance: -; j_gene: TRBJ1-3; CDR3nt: TGTGCCAGCAGCCCTAGGACAGGGGGCTCTGGAAACACCATATATTTT; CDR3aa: CASSPRTGGSGNTIYF
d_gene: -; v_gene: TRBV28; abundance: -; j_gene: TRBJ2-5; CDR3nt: TGTGCCAGCAGTCCCAGCCAAGAGACCCAGTACTTC; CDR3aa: CASSPSQETQYF
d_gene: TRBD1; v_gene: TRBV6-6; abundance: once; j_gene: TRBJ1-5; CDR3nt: TGTGCCAGCAGTTTCCGGACAGGGATGAATCAGCCCCAGCATTTT; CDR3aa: CASSFRTGMNQPQHF
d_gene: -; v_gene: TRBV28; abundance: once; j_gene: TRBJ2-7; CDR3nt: TGTGCCAGCAGTACCAACCGGGGGTTTGAGCAGTACTTC; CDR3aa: CASSTNRGFEQYF
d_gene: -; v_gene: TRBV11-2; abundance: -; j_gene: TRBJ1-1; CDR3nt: TGTGCCAGCAGCAAAGGGGCGGGTAGCAGGCGGGGAGCTTTCTTT; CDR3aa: CASSKGAGSRRGAFF
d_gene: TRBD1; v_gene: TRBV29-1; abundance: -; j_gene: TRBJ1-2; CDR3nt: TGCAGCGTACAGGGGGCTGGCTATGGCTACACCTTC; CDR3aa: CSVQGAGYGYTF
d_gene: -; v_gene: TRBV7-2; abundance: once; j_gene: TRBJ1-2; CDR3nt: TGTGCCAGCACCGAACAGATGAGGGGGAGTTCTCTTGGCTACACCTTC; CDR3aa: CASTEQMRGSSLGYTF
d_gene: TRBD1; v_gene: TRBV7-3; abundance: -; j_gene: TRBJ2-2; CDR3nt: TGTGCCAGCAGCTGGACAGGGGGAGTAGCCGGGGAGCTGTTTTTT; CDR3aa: CASSWTGGVAGELFF
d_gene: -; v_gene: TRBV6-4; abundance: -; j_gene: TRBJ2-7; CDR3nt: TGTGCCAGCAGTGACTCCTGGGGCACACAGCAGTACTTC; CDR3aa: CASSDSWGTQQYF
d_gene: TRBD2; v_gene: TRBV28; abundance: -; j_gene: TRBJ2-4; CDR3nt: TGTGCCAGCACCCCCGTCAGCGGGGGACAAAACATTCAGTACTTC; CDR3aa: CASTPVSGGQNIQYF
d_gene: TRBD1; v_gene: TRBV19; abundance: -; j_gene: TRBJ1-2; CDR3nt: TGTGCCAGTAGTATCCTACCGGGACAGGGGGCGTTGGTTGGATATGGCTACACCTTC; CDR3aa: CASSILPGQGALVGYGYTF